The 3 T cell receptor beta chains listed next were all sequenced from one sample in a study of T-cell memory formation after mild COVID-19. TCRdb recomputed calls from the 5' RACE reads with MiXCR, one row per CDR3 protein. The sample lists roughly 120,000 distinct CDR3 sequences, about a fifth occurring once. What was sequenced was PBMCs or a T cell subset sorted from them (not recorded which). These receptor sequences come from a young man who had mild COVID-19 (a few samples of this study predate the infection). Cell type and time point are not known.

The chain joins TRBV6-2 or TRBV6-3 to TRBJ2-7; possible D gene TRBD1, 6 bases. V was trimmed by 4 bases and J by 3 bases, leaving 13 bases between them. CDR1 and CDR2 from the germline V gene are MNHEY and SVGEGT. The CDR3 extends over 14 amino acids. CDR3 coding DNA: TGTGCCAGCAGTTCCCAGGGACATAGCTACGAGCAGTACGTC. Encoded protein: CASSSQGHSYEQYV.

This clonotype was seen more than once but under ten times. The genes are TRBV12-3 or TRBV12-4 and TRBJ1-2; 8 bases agree with TRBD1. This CDR3 has 15 amino acids. Germline trimming cut 6 bases from V and 2 bases from J; bases unmatched to any gene: 8. The CDR3 here is CASSPGTGLNYGYTF. The CDR3 region has the DNA TGTGCCAGCAGCCCTGGGACAGGATTGAACTATGGCTACACCTTC.

The genes are TRBV28 and TRBJ2-1, with 7 bases identical to TRBD2. Germline V CDR1 and CDR2: MDHEN, SYDVKM. The CDR3 covers 13 residues. The V and J ends lost 4 bases and 7 bases, in that order; junction bases with no gene match: 4. The CDR3 spells CASSYPGGNEQFF. CDR3 DNA: TGTGCCAGCAGTTACCCGGGGGGTAATGAGCAGTTCTTC.